This T cell receptor beta chain was sequenced for a study of T cell responses to AZD1222 COVID-19 vaccine. TCRdb keeps only in-frame clones here, not all; method: immunoSEQ multiplex PCR. The data show around 110,000 clones, around 85% seen once. The CDR3 extends over 15 amino acids. V was clipped by 2 bases and J by 0 bases, with 6 bases between them. Germline loops: CDR1 SGDLS, CDR2 YYNGEE. This sequence originates from an adult in good health. This chain links TRBV9 with TRBJ2-6; no reliable D call. The material was peripheral blood, obtained on day 0 of MenACWY control vaccination. The CDR3 spells CASSVLLSGANVLTF. CDR3 DNA: TGTGCCAGCAGCGTTCTCCTCTCTGGGGCCAACGTCCTGACTTTC.